The 18 T cell receptor beta chains in this list originate from one sample, sequenced in a study of blood T cell repertoires in COVID-19. Using immunoSEQ multiplex PCR, the repertoire was profiled, and TCRdb retains in-frame clones only, with some absent. Of around 250,000 clones in the sample, about nine tenths are singletons; the top ten hold 15% to 18%. The sample was PBMCs or T cells enriched from blood (not recorded which). The receptors shown here come from a man between 18 and 35 years old who had recovered from COVID-19.

This chain links TRBV2 with TRBJ1-3, with D possibly TRBD1 on 6 matching bases. V was pared by 4 bases and J by 2 bases, with 21 bases between. This CDR3 has 18 amino acids. Germline values: CDR1 SNHLY, CDR2 FYNNEI. CDR3 amino acids: CASSGYTLTGYPGNTIYF. CDR3 nucleotides: TGTGCCAGCAGTGGGTATACCCTTACAGGGTATCCTGGAAACACCATATATTTT.

The V call is TRBV5-5, the J call TRBJ1-2; D may be TRBD1 (6 bases). V was shortened by 3 bases and J by 1 base, with 16 bases between the two germline ends. Germline values: CDR1 SGHKS, CDR2 YYEKEE (reference sequence). The length of the CDR3 is 16 residues. This CDR3 is CASSYKQGRDNYGYTF. The CDR3 nucleotides read TGTGCCAGCAGCTATAAACAGGGCAGGGATAACTATGGCTACACCTTC.

V is TRBV9 and J is TRBJ2-5, with a possible D match to TRBD2 (5 bases). The germline V and J ends were trimmed by 4 bases and 3 bases, with 16 bases remaining between them. Germline loops: CDR1 SGDLS, CDR2 YYNGEE. The CDR3 runs 15 residues. The CDR3 region has the DNA TGTGCCAGCAGCCCTCCCAGAGGAGGCAAAGAGACCCAGTACTTC. This gives the protein CASSPPRGGKETQYF.

This chain joins TRBV19 and TRBJ1-1; D possibly corresponds to TRBD1 (5 bases). CDR1 and CDR2 from the germline V gene are LNHDA and SQIVND (reference sequence). This CDR3 spans 15 amino acids. Trimming removed 5 bases at V and 0 bases at J, with 13 bases between. The CDR3 nucleotides read TGTGCCAGTAGTCTCCGGGCAGGGCTGAACACTGAAGCTTTCTTT. It is translated as CASSLRAGLNTEAFF.

V is TRBV27 and J is TRBJ1-5; D might be TRBD1 (5 bases). Per germline, CDR1 MNHEY and CDR2 SMNVEV (reference sequence). V lost 4 bases to trimming and J lost 0 bases, with 10 bases between them. This CDR3 has 15 residues. The CDR3 sequence: CASSSQENSNQPQHF. CDR3 DNA: TGTGCCAGCAGTTCACAGGAAAATAGCAATCAGCCCCAGCATTTT.

This chain uses TRBV9 with TRBJ2-2, with D unresolved. Trimming pared 4 bases from V and 0 bases from J, leaving 7 bases between. Germline values: CDR1 SGDLS, CDR2 YYNGEE. This CDR3 has 14 amino acids. The CDR3 DNA is TGTGCCAGCAGCCCGGCGGCGAACACCGGGGAGCTGTTTTTT. It is translated as CASSPAANTGELFF.

The chain is built from TRBV5-5 and TRBJ2-2; D ambiguous. Germline V CDR1 and CDR2: SGHKS, YYEKEE (reference sequence). The CDR3 has 13 residues. V gave up 1 base and J gave up 7 bases, with 8 bases separating them. CDR3 protein: CASSLYTGGELFF. The CDR3 nucleotides are TGTGCCAGCAGCTTGTATACCGGCGGGGAGCTGTTTTTT.

The genes are TRBV19 and TRBJ2-1; no reliable D call. The V end lost 4 bases, the J end lost 4 bases, and 17 bases lay between the germline ends. CDR1 and CDR2 (germline): LNHDA, SQIVND (reference sequence). The CDR3 extends over 16 amino acids. Here the CDR3 reads CASSTTTTVRYNEQFF. For the CDR3, the DNA is TGTGCCAGTAGTACCACCACGACTGTGAGATACAATGAGCAGTTCTTC.

This chain uses TRBV20-1 with TRBJ1-1; TRBD1 matches at 7 bases. The V gene's germline CDR1 is DFQATT and CDR2 SNEGSKA (reference sequence). The CDR3 has 13 residues. With V trimmed by 3 bases and J by 3 bases, 4 bases remained unmatched. This CDR3 reads CSASFQGDTEAFF. The CDR3 bases are TGCAGTGCTAGTTTCCAGGGGGACACTGAAGCTTTCTTT.

This chain links TRBV18 with TRBJ2-2, with D hard to call. From germline, CDR1 is KGHSH and CDR2 LQKENI. The ends were cut back, 0 bases at V and 3 bases at J, with 5 bases in the middle. This CDR3 has 14 residues. CDR3 coding DNA: TGTGCCAGCTCACCACCCGGAGACACCGGGGAGCTGTTTTTT. Protein product: CASSPPGDTGELFF.

This rearrangement joins TRBV27 to TRBJ2-5; 11 bases line up with TRBD1. Germline values: CDR1 MNHEY, CDR2 SMNVEV (reference sequence). The trim removed 4 bases at V and 5 bases at J, leaving 6 bases unmatched. This CDR3 has 15 residues. CDR3 nucleotide sequence: TGTGCCAGCAGTTCCAGGACAGGGGGCGCGGAGACCCAGTACTTC. Amino acids: CASSSRTGGAETQYF.

The rearrangement joins TRBV6-5 to TRBJ1-6; D remains ambiguous. The germline V gene has CDR1 MNHEY and CDR2 SVGAGI. Between the trimmed V and J ends, which lost 2 bases and 7 bases, there was a span of 15 bases. This CDR3 contains 16 residues. CDR3 nucleotides: TGTGCCAGCAGTTACACGACACATTGGATCAATTCACCCCTCCACTTT. Its protein is CASSYTTHWINSPLHF.

This clone was counted between two and nine times. The rearrangement uses TRBV5-1 and TRBJ2-1; 14 bases are shared with TRBD2. V shed 1 base and J 4 bases; nucleotides not matched to a gene: 1. This CDR3 has 16 residues. The germline V gene has CDR1 SGHRS and CDR2 YFSETQ. CDR3 sequence (DNA): TGCGCCAGCAGCTTGAGGACTAGCGGGGGGTACAATGAGCAGTTCTTC. It yields the protein CASSLRTSGGYNEQFF.

A single count supports this clone. The chain is built from TRBV12-3 or TRBV12-4 and TRBJ1-5; perhaps TRBD1 as D (5 bases). Trimming left V 3 bases short and J 12 bases short, with 12 bases between. The CDR3 has 12 amino acids. CDR3: CASSFMSRGQHF. CDR3 sequence (DNA): TGTGCCAGCAGTTTTATGTCTAGGGGCCAGCATTTT.

The rearrangement joins TRBV5-6 to TRBJ2-1, with 7 bases identical to TRBD2. V gave up 1 base and J gave up 2 bases; unmatched junction bases: 9. The CDR3 runs to 17 residues. Germline assignment: CDR1 SGHDT and CDR2 YYEEEE. The CDR3 spells CASSLLWGTTAYNEQFF. CDR3 nucleotide sequence: TGTGCCAGCAGCTTGTTATGGGGGACTACCGCCTACAATGAGCAGTTCTTC.

The rearrangement links TRBV9 to TRBJ2-1, with TRBD2 matching over 13 bases. V lost 2 bases to trimming and J lost 5 bases; unmatched junction nucleotides: 10. The CDR3 consists of 18 residues. Per the germline V gene, CDR1 is SGDLS and CDR2 is YYNGEE. The CDR3 DNA sequence: TGTGCCAGCAGCGTCGGGACTAGCGGGACCACTGGGGACAATGAGCAGTTCTTC. It encodes CASSVGTSGTTGDNEQFF.

This chain connects TRBV29-1 to TRBJ2-7; the D gene is possibly TRBD2 (6 bases). In germline, CDR1 is SQVTM, CDR2 ANQGSEA. The length of the CDR3 is 13 residues. V lost 7 bases and J lost 1, with 14 bases in between. The CDR3 loop reads CSGLGGSSYEQYF. CDR3 sequence (DNA): TGCAGCGGTTTAGGAGGGAGTTCCTACGAGCAGTACTTC.

The CDR3 nucleotides are TGTGCCAGCAGCCGAACAGATAGGGGGTTTCCCCAGCATTTT. Amino acid sequence: CASSRTDRGFPQHF. The chain couples TRBV6-5 to TRBJ1-5; maybe TRBD1 (6 bases). V gave up 6 bases and J gave up 10 bases, with 19 bases separating them. The CDR3 is 14 residues long. Germline CDR1 and CDR2: MNHEY and SVGAGI.